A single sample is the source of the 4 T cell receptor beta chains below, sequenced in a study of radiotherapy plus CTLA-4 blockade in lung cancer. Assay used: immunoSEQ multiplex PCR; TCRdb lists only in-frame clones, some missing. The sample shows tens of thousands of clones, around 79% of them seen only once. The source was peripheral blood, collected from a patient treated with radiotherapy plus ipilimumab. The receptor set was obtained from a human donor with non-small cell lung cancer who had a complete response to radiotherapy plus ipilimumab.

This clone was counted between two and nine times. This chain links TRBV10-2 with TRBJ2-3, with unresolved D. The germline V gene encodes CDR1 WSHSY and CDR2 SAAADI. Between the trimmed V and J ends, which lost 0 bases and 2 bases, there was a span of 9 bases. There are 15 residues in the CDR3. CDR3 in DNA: TGCGCCAGCAGTGAGTCCAGGCGCCTCACAGATACGCAGTATTTT. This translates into CASSESRRLTDTQYF.

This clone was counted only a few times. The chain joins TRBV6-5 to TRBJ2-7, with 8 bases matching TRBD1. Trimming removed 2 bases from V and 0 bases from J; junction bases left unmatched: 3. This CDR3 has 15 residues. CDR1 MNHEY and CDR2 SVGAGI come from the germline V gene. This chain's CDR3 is CASSYVTGGSYEQYF. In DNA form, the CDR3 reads TGTGCCAGCAGTTACGTAACAGGGGGCTCCTACGAGCAGTACTTC.

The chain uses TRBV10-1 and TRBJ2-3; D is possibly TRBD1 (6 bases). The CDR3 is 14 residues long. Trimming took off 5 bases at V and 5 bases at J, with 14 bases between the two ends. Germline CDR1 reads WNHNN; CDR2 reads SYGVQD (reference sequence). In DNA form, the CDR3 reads TGCGCCAGCAGTTCCGGACAGAGTTTAGATACGCAGTATTTT. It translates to CASSSGQSLDTQYF.

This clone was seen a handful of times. CDR3 loop: CASSPGGETEKLFF. CDR3 DNA sequence: TGTGCCAGCAGCCCAGGGGGAGAAACTGAAAAACTGTTTTTT. V is TRBV6-6 and J is TRBJ1-4, with 7 bases lining up with TRBD1. The CDR3 is made up of 14 amino acids. V gave up 6 bases and J gave up 7 bases; unmatched junction bases: 8. Germline assignment: CDR1 MNHNY and CDR2 SVGAGI (reference sequence).